This note documents a single T cell receptor beta chain sequence. There is no known antigen for this receptor. Per-base quality was not reported, and no clone a single base away is much larger than it. The donors were around 39 Caucasian individuals from Russia, aged about 6 to 100 years, who were systemically healthy. About 10 milliliters of peripheral blood were collected from each donor into EDTA-treated Vacutainer tubes. Ficoll-Paque density-gradient centrifugation was used to isolate PBMCs, with at least 7 million per sample. Trizol reagent was used to extract total RNA from PBMCs, with at least 6 micrograms per sample. Naive CD45RAhigh/CD27high T cell percentages were measured by flow cytometry on a PBMC aliquot from every donor. These data belong to a study of blood T cells in healthy people across ages (dated by TCRdb to the mid-2010s). For context, the study as a whole: Template switching captured roughly one uniquely barcoded TCR beta cDNA molecule per two T cells in model experiments. Using deep sequencing normalized with unique cDNA molecular identifiers, the study measured how TCR beta repertoire diversity changes with age. The donors were split into four age groups: young (average 16 years), middle-aged (over 35), aged (more than 55) and long-lived (82). Donors of different ages were randomly distributed across sequencing lanes to avoid experimental bias. Using the same blood draw, the study looked at two additional independent replicas of 1 million unique cDNA reads for two donors, one aged 18 to 30 and the other aged 80 or older. What the study reported, not specific to this receptor: Observed TCR beta diversity correlated strongly with the percentage of naive T cells measured by flow cytometry. The long-lived group showed more naive CD4+ T cells, fewer expanded clones and increased TCR diversity than the aged group, suggesting age selection. Conclusive comparison of naive and antigen-experienced compartments was prevented by the profiling of bulk unsorted PBMCs. Estimates of total diversity based on one million sequenced T cells were considered lower bounds and underestimates. Donor CMV infection status was unknown, potentially confounding age-related changes in expanded clonotypes. As age increased, observed TCR beta diversity per million T cells dropped in a roughly linear way, and a significant reduction was already evident by age about 40.

The CDR3 goes from the cysteine to the phenylalanine over 15 residues. Only the CDR3 part of the read is kept: 45 bases, read in frame from the first base. According to the germline V gene, CDR1 reads SQVTM and CDR2 reads ANQGSEA. Trimming at the junction amounts to 4 bases on V and 3 bases on J, and the germline ends lie 19 bases apart. Library preparation employed 5' RACE. Instrument on record: Illumina HiSeq 2500. The second PCR ran for about 6 to 12 cycles and used a J-beta primer mix along with a sample-barcoded 5' primer. A template-switch 5' adaptor carrying 12 random nucleotides introduced a unique molecular identifier onto each TCR beta cDNA molecule. At least 3 million CDR3-containing paired-end reads were obtained from each sample. The Mint cDNA synthesis kit, primed by a TRBC-specific oligonucleotide, was used to synthesize first-strand cDNA from all RNA. Following uracil-DNA glycosylase treatment, all cDNA underwent a first 18-cycle PCR with the universal primers M1SS and BC2_uni_R. The study's processing was this. Normalization of each sample was performed by random selection of 1 million high-quality reads, each carrying a distinct molecular identifier. Instead of being binned into consensus sequences, reads that shared molecular identifiers were thrown out. MiTCR, set to a Q25 quality threshold and the strictest error-elimination algorithm, was used for CDR3 identification, clonotype clustering and error correction. A nonparametric unseen species model with Euler transformation was used to estimate a lower bound on total TCR beta diversity. The raw public reads went through TCRdb reprocessing: fastp at Q25, MiXCR clone calling, in-frame beta chains kept. Records with the same CDR3 protein are collapsed into one entry carrying the most frequent genes and DNA. Here the V and J calls rest on TCRdb's processing, not on the authors' analysis. Present in this sample are 800,000 or so distinct CDR3 sequences, around 68% of which were seen just once. 28% of the sample rests with the top ten.

This receptor was obtained from a man aged 25-45 years in good health. Input material: blood. In this chain, TRBV29-1 is recombined with TRBJ2-7; matching of 5 bases hints at TRBD2 as the D gene. The CDR3 region: CSVGGGPFGGYEQYF. The bases are TGCAGCGTTGGAGGTGGACCCTTTGGAGGCTACGAGCAGTACTTC.